These 10 T cell receptor beta chains were sequenced from one sample in a study of blood T cell repertoires in COVID-19. This table comes from immunoSEQ multiplex PCR, and its TCRdb copy is limited to in-frame clones, with some not included. The table lists 150,000 to 200,000 clones, roughly nine tenths of them singletons, with approximately 4% in the top ten. Material for sequencing was peripheral blood. The receptors originated from a woman aged 70 to 79 with acute or convalescent COVID-19.

This clone appeared once. This sequence joins TRBV6-5 and TRBJ2-1; TRBD1 matches at 10 bases. V lost 2 bases to trimming and J lost 7 bases; unmatched junction nucleotides: 5. The CDR3 extends over 15 amino acids. CDR1 and CDR2 from the germline V gene are MNHEY and SVGAGI. CDR3 in DNA: TGTGCCAGCAGTTACCCGGGACAGGGGTGGAATGAGCAGTTCTTC. This translates into CASSYPGQGWNEQFF.

A single count supports this clone. CDR3 loop: CAAAEGALGQPQHF. CDR3 DNA sequence: TGTGCCGCCGCGGAGGGGGCTTTAGGGCAGCCCCAGCATTTT. The chain couples TRBV6-5 to TRBJ1-5, with 7 bases fitting TRBD1. The trim removed 11 bases at V and 7 bases at J, leaving 14 bases unmatched. In germline, CDR1 is MNHEY, CDR2 SVGAGI. The CDR3 length is 14 residues.

The chain has TRBV9 and TRBJ1-3; possibly TRBD1 for D (6 bases). Trimming left V 0 bases short and J 3 bases short, with 13 bases between. CDR3 length equals 16 residues. Germline V CDR1 and CDR2: SGDLS, YYNGEE. The CDR3 DNA reads TGTGCCAGCAGCGTAGATGACAGGCTCAGTGGAAACACCATATATTTT. This translates into CASSVDDRLSGNTIYF.

The chain employs TRBV19 and TRBJ1-4, with 9 positions matching TRBD1. The CDR3 runs to 18 residues. V gave up 8 bases and J gave up 4 bases; unmatched junction bases: 17. CDR1 and CDR2 (germline): LNHDA, SQIVND (reference sequence). Here the CDR3 reads CASRRWGQGGPGNEKLFF. The CDR3 DNA sequence: TGTGCCAGTCGACGTTGGGGACAGGGAGGCCCGGGTAATGAAAAACTGTTTTTT.

The genes are TRBV9 and TRBJ1-4; D possibly corresponds to TRBD1 (6 bases). CDR1 and CDR2 from the germline V gene are SGDLS and YYNGEE. This CDR3 contains 16 residues. Deletions cut 0 bases from V and 8 bases from J, with 17 bases between. The CDR3 coding sequence is TGTGCCAGCAGCGTAGCTCCGGACAGCACCTCCGAAAAACTGTTTTTT. It encodes CASSVAPDSTSEKLFF. The entire variable domain, with the rest obtained from reference TRBV9 and TRBJ1-4, is as follows: DSGVTQTPKHLITATGQRVTLRCSPRSGDLSVYWYQQSLDQGLQFLIQYYNGEERAKGNILERFSAQQFPDLHSELNLSSLELGDSALYFCASSVAPDSTSEKLFFGSGTQLSVL.

This clone was seen just once. This chain links TRBV6-5 with TRBJ2-5; 8 positions match TRBD1. The germline CDR1 and CDR2 sequences are MNHEY and SVGAGI. Trimming at V came to 0 bases and at J to 4 bases, leaving 7 bases not matched to a gene. This CDR3 region has 16 residues. The CDR3 here is CASSYSWQGARETQYF. In nucleotides, the CDR3 is TGTGCCAGCAGTTACTCGTGGCAGGGGGCAAGAGAGACCCAGTACTTC.

Comment on this clone: The identical CDR3 is also encoded by other nucleotide sequences in the sample. The genes are TRBV6-2 or TRBV6-3 and TRBJ1-2; D uncertain. CDR1 is MNHEY and CDR2 is SVGEGT in the germline V gene. The CDR3 length is 13 residues. V was clipped by 4 bases and J by 3 bases, with 9 bases between them. CDR3 in amino acids: CASSLSGDYGYTF. The CDR3 DNA reads as TGTGCCAGCAGTTTATCGGGAGACTATGGCTACACCTTC.

This clone appeared once. The genes are TRBV6-5 and TRBJ2-1; no clear D. The germline gives CDR1 MNHEY, CDR2 SVGAGI. The CDR3 totals 13 residues. The V end was cut by 0 bases, the J end by 8 bases, with 8 bases between. CDR3 coding DNA: TGTGCCAGCAGTTACTCGGAGTATTATGAGCAGTTCTTC. This codes for CASSYSEYYEQFF.

This chain joins TRBV18 and TRBJ2-3; tentatively, D is TRBD2 (5 bases). Per the germline V gene, CDR1 is KGHSH and CDR2 is LQKENI. The CDR3 length is 17 residues. V lost 3 bases and J 1 base, leaving 17 bases between the germline ends. Written as DNA, the CDR3 is TGTGCCAGCTCACCCTTCGGAGGTCGGCCAGGCACAGATACGCAGTATTTT. This codes for CASSPFGGRPGTDTQYF.

The chain carries TRBV7-3 and TRBJ2-1; the match to TRBD2 covers 12 bases. Losses at the gene ends were 5 bases for V and 3 bases for J; bases not matched to a gene: 2. The CDR3 is made up of 15 amino acids. Germline V lookup: CDR1 SGHTA, CDR2 FQGTGA. CDR3 nucleotide sequence: TGTGCCAGCAGCCGACTAGCGGGAGACTACAATGAGCAGTTCTTC. Its translation is CASSRLAGDYNEQFF.